This is a list of T cell receptor beta chains from one sample in a study of early T cells in non-severe SARS-CoV-2 infection. In TCRdb, the 5' RACE reads were re-called with MiXCR into one record per CDR3 protein. The table lists 60,000 to 75,000 distinct CDR3 sequences, over 8% of them singletons. The specimen comprised whole blood, sampled at baseline. The receptors originated from an adult who was a healthcare worker with PCR-confirmed SARS-CoV-2 infection or an uninfected control (not recorded which). Each CDR3 is given with its conserved first and last residue. D genes are given only for firm matches. Size is omitted from some rows. Given values are once, few, many or a class for expanded clones.

TGTGCCAGCAGTATGGGACGGACTAGCGGCAATGAGCAGTTCTTC CASSMGRTSGNEQFF TRBD2 TRBV6-2/TRBV6-3 . TRBJ2-1
TGCAGCGTTGAATCGGCTAGTAACACCGGGGAGCTGTTTTTT CSVESASNTGELFF . TRBV29-1 . TRBJ2-2
TGCAGTGCTAGGGGGGCAAAACTAGCGGGATGGAATGAGCAGTTCTTC CSARGAKLAGWNEQFF TRBD2 TRBV20-1 few TRBJ2-1
TGTGCCAGCAGCCCACCGAACACTGAAGCTTTCTTT CASSPPNTEAFF . TRBV7-9 . TRBJ1-1
TGTGCCAGCAGCCCGGGGAGGAGCAATCAGCCCCAGCATTTT CASSPGRSNQPQHF . TRBV28 few TRBJ1-5
TGTGCCAGCAGCTCGACAGGGGGTGGAAACGAGCAGTACTTC CASSSTGGGNEQYF TRBD1 TRBV7-9 . TRBJ2-7
TGTGCCAGCAGTCCTCTGACTAGTTCAACCTACAATGAGCAGTTCTTC CASSPLTSSTYNEQFF . TRBV28 . TRBJ2-1
TGTGCCAGCGGCCCTAGGGGTAGCGAGCAGTACTTC CASGPRGSEQYF . TRBV7-2 few TRBJ2-7
TGTGCCACCAGTGGGACAGGGCACACAGATACGCAGTATTTT CATSGTGHTDTQYF TRBD1 TRBV24-1 few TRBJ2-3
TGTGCCAGCAGTGTAGTCTTAGCACCCCTCCACTTT CASSVVLAPLHF . TRBV28 . TRBJ1-6
TGCAGCGTTGAAGTAGGGCAGGAAACTGAAGCTTTCTTT CSVEVGQETEAFF . TRBV29-1 . TRBJ1-1
TGCGCCAGCAGCTTGGACGGGACGACTCAAGAGACCCAGTACTTC CASSLDGTTQETQYF . TRBV5-1 many TRBJ2-5